The sequence of this TCR beta chain was determined in a study of graft-versus-host responses after intestinal transplantation. Study-wide context: The whole recipient group had anti-thymocyte globulin induction followed by tacrolimus and steroids for 2 to 3 years.

The table came from immunoSEQ multiplex PCR; TCRdb's copy has only in-frame clones and leaves some out. Among about 130,000 clones listed, roughly 91% were seen once. About this clone itself: As yet, its antigen is unknown.

The sequences come from unstimulated CD4+ T cells sorted from spleen or lymph node cells, collected before intestinal transplant. The source of this sequence is a human donor who received an intestinal transplant.

The CDR3: CASYRGGGGYTF. As DNA, the CDR3 is TGTGCCAGCTACAGGGGCGGAGGAGGCTACACCTTC. The genes are TRBV28 and TRBJ1-2; 7 bases are shared with TRBD1. CDR1 and CDR2 from the germline V gene are MDHEN and SYDVKM. The CDR3 length is 12 residues. The V and J ends lost 8 bases and 8 bases, in that order; junction bases with no gene match: 8.